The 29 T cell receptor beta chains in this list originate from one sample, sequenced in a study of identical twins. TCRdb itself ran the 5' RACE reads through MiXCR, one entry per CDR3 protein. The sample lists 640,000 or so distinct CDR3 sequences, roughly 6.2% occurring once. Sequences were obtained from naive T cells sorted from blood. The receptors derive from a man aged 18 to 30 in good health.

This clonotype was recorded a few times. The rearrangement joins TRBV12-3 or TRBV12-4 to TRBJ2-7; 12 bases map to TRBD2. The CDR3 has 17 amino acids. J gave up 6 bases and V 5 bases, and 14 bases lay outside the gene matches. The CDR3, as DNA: TGTGCCAGCAGTATGCGGGTGACAGGGACTAGCGGGTCCGAGCAGTACTTC. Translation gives CASSMRVTGTSGSEQYF.

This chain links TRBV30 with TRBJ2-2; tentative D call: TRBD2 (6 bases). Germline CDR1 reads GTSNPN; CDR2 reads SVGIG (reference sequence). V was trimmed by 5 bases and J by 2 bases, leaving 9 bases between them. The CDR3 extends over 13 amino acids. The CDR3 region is CAWLGGNTGELFF. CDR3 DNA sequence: TGTGCCTGGTTGGGGGGAAACACCGGGGAGCTGTTTTTT.

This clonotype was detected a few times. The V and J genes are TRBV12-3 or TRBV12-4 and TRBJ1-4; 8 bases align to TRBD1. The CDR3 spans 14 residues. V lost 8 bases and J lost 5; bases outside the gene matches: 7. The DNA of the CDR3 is TGTGCCAGCGCCCGGGACAGGACGAATGAAAAACTGTTTTTT. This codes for CASARDRTNEKLFF.

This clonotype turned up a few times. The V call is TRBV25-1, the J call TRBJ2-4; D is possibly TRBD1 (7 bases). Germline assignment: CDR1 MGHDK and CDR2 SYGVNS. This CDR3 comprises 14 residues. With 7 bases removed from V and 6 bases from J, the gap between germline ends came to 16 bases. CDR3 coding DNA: TGTGCCAGCAAGTCCCCGCAGGGGGGAAACATTCAGTACTTC. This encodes CASKSPQGGNIQYF.

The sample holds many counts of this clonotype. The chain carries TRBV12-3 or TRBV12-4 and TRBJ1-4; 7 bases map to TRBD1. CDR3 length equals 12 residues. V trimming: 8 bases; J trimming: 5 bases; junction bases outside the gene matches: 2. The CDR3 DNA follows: TGTGCCAGCGGGACAGACAATGAAAAACTGTTTTTT. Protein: CASGTDNEKLFF.

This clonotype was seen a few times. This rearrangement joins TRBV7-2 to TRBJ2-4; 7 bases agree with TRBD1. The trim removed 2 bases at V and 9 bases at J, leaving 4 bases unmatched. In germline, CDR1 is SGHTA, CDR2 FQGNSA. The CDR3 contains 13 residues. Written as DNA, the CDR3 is TGTGCCAGCAGCTTACAGTACAGGGGCATTCAGTACTTC. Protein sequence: CASSLQYRGIQYF.

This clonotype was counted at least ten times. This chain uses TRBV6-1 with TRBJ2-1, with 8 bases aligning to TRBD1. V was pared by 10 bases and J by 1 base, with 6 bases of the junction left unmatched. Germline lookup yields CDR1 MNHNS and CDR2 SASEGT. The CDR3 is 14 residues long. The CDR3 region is CATEGQGSYNEQFF. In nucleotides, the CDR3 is TGTGCCACTGAAGGACAGGGATCCTACAATGAGCAGTTCTTC.

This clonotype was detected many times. The CDR3 region is CASSFKGLGNQPQHF. CDR3 bases: TGTGCCAGCAGTTTTAAAGGGCTGGGCAATCAGCCCCAGCATTTT. The chain uses TRBV12-3 or TRBV12-4 and TRBJ1-5; D gene uncertain. The CDR3 is 15 residues long. The V and J ends lost 3 bases and 2 bases respectively, with 11 bases between them.

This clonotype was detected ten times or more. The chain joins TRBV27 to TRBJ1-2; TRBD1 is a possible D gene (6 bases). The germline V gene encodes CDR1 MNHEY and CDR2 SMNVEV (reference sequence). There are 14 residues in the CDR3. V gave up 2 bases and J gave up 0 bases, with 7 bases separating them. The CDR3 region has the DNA TGTGCCAGCAGTTTACGGGGGCCTAACTATGGCTACACCTTC. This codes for CASSLRGPNYGYTF.

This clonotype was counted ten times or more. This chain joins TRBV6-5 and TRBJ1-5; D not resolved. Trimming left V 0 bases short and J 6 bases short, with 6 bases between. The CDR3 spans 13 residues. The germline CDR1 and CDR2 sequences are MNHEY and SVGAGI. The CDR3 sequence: CASSYSNSQPQHF. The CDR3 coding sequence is TGTGCCAGCAGTTACTCGAACTCTCAGCCCCAGCATTTT.

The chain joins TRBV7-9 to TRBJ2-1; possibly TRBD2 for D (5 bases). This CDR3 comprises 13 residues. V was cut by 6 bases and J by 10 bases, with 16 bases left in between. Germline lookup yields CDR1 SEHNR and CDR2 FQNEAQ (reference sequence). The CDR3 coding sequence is TGTGCCAGCAGTCCCGAGGGCCTGGGGGAGCAGTTCTTC. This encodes CASSPEGLGEQFF. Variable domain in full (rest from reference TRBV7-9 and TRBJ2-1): DTGVSQNPRHKITKRGQNVTFRCDPISEHNRLYWYRQTLGQGPEFLTYFQNEAQLEKSRLLSDRFSAERPKGSFSTLEIQRTEQGDSAMYLCASSPEGLGEQFFGPGTRLTVL.

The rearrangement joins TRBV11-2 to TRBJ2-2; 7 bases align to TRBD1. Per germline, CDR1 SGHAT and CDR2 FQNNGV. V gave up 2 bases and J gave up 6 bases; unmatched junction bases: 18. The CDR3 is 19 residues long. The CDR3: CASSLHEVPGGVDPGELFF. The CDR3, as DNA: TGTGCCAGCAGCTTACATGAAGTACCAGGGGGTGTCGATCCCGGGGAGCTGTTTTTT.

For the CDR3, the DNA is TGTGCCAGCAGTTCGGAATACAGGGGGCCCTCTAACAATGAGCAGTTCTTC. The encoded protein is CASSSEYRGPSNNEQFF. The chain combines TRBV5-6 with TRBJ2-1; 9 bases align to TRBD1. Trimming took 5 bases from V and 5 from J; bases not matched to a gene: 14. Germline V lookup: CDR1 SGHDT, CDR2 YYEEEE. This CDR3 comprises 17 residues.

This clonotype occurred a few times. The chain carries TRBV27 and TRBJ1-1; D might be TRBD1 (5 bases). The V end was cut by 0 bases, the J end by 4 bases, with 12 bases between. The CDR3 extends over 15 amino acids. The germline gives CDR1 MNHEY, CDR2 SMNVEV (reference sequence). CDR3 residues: CASSLSGPWGTEAFF. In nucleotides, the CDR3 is TGTGCCAGCAGTTTATCGGGACCCTGGGGCACTGAAGCTTTCTTT.

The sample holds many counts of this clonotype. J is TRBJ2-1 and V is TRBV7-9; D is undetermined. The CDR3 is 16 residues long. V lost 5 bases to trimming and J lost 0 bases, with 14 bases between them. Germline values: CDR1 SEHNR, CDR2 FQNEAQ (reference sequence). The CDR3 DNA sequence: TGTGCCAGCAGCCCCCCACTTGCGGCCTCCTACAATGAGCAGTTCTTC. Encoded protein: CASSPPLAASYNEQFF.

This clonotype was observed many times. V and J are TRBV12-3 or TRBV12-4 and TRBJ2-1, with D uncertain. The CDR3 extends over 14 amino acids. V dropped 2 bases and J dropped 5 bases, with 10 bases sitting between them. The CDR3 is CASSLPPYNNEQFF. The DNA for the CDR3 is TGTGCCAGCAGTTTACCGCCCTATAACAATGAGCAGTTCTTC.

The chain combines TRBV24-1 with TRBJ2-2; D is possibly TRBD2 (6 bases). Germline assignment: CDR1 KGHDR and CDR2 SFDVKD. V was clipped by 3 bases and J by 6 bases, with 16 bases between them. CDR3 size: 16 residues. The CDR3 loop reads CATSDRGGTMAGELFF. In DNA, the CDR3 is TGTGCCACCAGTGATCGGGGAGGCACTATGGCCGGGGAGCTGTTTTTT.

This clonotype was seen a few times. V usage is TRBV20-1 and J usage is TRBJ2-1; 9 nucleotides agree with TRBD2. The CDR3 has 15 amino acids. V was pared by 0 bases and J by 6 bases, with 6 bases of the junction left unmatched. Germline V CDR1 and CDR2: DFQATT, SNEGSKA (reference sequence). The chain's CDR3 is CSARDHSGRGNEQFF. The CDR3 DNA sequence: TGCAGTGCTAGAGATCATAGCGGGAGAGGCAATGAGCAGTTCTTC.

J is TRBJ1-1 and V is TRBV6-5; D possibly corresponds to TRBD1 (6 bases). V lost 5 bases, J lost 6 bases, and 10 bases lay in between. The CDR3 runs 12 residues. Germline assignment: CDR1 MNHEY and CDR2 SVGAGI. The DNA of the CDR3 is TGTGCCAGCAGTACGGGGGCAGCTGAAGCTTTCTTT. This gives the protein CASSTGAAEAFF.

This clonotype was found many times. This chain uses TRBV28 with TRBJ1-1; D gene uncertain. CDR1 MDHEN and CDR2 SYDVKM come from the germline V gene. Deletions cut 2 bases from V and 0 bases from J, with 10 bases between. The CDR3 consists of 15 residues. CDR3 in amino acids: CASSLPTGMNTEAFF. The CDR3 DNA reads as TGTGCCAGCAGTTTACCCACCGGGATGAACACTGAAGCTTTCTTT. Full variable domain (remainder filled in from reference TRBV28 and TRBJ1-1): DVKVTQSSRYLVKRTGEKVFLECVQDMDHENMFWYRQDPGLGLRLIYFSYDVKMKEKGDIPEGYSVSREKKERFSLILESASTNQTSMYLCASSLPTGMNTEAFFGQGTRLTVV.

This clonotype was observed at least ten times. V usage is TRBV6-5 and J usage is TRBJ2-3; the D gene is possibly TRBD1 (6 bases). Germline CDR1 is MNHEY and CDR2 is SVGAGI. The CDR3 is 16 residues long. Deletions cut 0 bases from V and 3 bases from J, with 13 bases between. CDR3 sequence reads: CASSYSWGPRTDTQYF. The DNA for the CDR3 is TGTGCCAGCAGTTACTCTTGGGGGCCACGGACAGATACGCAGTATTTT.

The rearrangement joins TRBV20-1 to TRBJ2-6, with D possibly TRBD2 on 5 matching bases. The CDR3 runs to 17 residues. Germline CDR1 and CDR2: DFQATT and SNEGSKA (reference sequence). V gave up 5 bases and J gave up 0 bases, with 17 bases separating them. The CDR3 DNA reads TGCAGTGCTCCCTTGGAGGCCCTTAGCTCTGGGGCCAACGTCCTGACTTTC. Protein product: CSAPLEALSSGANVLTF.

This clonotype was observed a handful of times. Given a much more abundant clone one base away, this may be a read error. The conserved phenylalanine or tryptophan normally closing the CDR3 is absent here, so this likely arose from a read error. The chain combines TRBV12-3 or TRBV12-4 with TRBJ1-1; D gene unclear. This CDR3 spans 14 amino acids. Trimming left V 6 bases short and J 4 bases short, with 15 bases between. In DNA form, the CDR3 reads TGTGCCAGCAGCCAACTCAGAGGGAGCACTGAAGCTTTCTCT. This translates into CASSQLRGSTEAFS.

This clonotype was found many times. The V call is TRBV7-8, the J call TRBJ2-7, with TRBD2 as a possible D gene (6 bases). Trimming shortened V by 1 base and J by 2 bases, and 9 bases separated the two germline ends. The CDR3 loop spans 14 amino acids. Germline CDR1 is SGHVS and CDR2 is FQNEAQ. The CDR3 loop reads CASSLGDSTYEQYV. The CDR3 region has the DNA TGTGCCAGCAGCTTAGGGGACTCCACCTACGAGCAGTACGTC.

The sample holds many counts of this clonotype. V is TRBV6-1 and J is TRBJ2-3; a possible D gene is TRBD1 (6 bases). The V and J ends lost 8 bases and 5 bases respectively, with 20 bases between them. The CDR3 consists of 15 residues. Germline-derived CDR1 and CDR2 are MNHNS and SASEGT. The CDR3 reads CASSLAGTSIDTQYF. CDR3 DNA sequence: TGTGCCAGCTCATTAGCCGGGACATCTATAGATACGCAGTATTTT.

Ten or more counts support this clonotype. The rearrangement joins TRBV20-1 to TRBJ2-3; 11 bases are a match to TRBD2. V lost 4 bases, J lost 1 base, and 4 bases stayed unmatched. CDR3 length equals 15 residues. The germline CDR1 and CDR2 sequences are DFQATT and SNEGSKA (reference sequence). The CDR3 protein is CSATQGLAGTDTQYF. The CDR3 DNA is TGCAGTGCTACCCAGGGACTAGCGGGCACAGATACGCAGTATTTT.

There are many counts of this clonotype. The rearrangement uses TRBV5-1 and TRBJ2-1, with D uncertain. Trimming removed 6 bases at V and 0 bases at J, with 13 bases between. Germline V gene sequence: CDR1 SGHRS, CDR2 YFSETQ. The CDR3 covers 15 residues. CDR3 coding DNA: TGCGCCAGCAAAGTTGCGGAGAGCTCCTACAATGAGCAGTTCTTC. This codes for CASKVAESSYNEQFF.

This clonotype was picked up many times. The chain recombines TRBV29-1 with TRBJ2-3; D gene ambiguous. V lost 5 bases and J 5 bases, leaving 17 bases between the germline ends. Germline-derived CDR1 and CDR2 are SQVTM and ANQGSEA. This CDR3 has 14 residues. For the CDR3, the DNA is TGCAGCGTTACGGGCGGTCTGACTGGAGATACGCAGTATTTT. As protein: CSVTGGLTGDTQYF.

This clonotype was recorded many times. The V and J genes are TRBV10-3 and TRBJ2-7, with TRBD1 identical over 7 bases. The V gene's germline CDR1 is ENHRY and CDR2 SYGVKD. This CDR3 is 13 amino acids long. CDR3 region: CATSSGQSYEQYF. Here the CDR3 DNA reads TGTGCAACCTCTTCGGGACAGAGCTACGAGCAGTACTTC.